Many counts were recorded for the clone carrying this TCR beta chain. Its matching antigen is unknown. The CDR3 covers 11 residues. CDR1 is DFQATT and CDR2 is SNEGSKA in the germline V gene (reference sequence). V gave up 3 bases and J gave up 12 bases, with 12 bases separating them. This sample is drawn from a study of neurological immune-mediated disorders. cDNA was made by 5'RACE with 10-nucleotide random UMIs. In TCRdb, the 5' RACE reads were re-called with MiXCR into one record per CDR3 protein. Here the sample spans under 75,000 distinct CDR3 sequences, around 5% being singletons. The study's findings and limits: Phylogenetic grouping put 18 of 34 multiple sclerosis patients' repertoires into one related-CDR3 cluster, a possible signature.

The sequence came from a human donor with multiple sclerosis. The donor label of this sample is uncertain. The sequencing input was PBMCs. This chain joins TRBV20-1 and TRBJ2-1; D may match TRBD1 or TRBD2 (5 bases each). The CDR3 here is CSARGRQGQFF. CDR3 coding DNA: TGCAGTGCTAGGGGACGTCAGGGGCAGTTCTTC.